The 5 T cell receptor beta chains presented below share a single source sample, sequenced in a study of blood T cell repertoires in COVID-19. Generated by immunoSEQ multiplex PCR, the TCRdb table keeps only in-frame clones and is missing some. The sample has around 120,000 clones; 88% are singletons. The sequenced sample consisted of peripheral blood. The receptors here all came from a human donor in a cohort sampled during active COVID-19.

The V gene is TRBV7-9, the J gene TRBJ2-7; 7 bases agree with TRBD2. The CDR3 consists of 13 residues. V trimming: 5 bases; J trimming: 7 bases; junction bases outside the gene matches: 8. In germline, CDR1 is SEHNR, CDR2 FQNEAQ (reference sequence). The CDR3 nucleotides are TGTGCCAGCAGCCCAAGGAGGGGAGGGGAGCAGTACTTC. Its protein is CASSPRRGGEQYF. Complete variable domain (other parts from reference TRBV7-9 and TRBJ2-7): DTGVSQNPRHKITKRGQNVTFRCDPISEHNRLYWYRQTLGQGPEFLTYFQNEAQLEKSRLLSDRFSAERPKGSFSTLEIQRTEQGDSAMYLCASSPRRGGEQYFGPGTRLTVT.

V usage is TRBV27 and J usage is TRBJ2-7; possibly TRBD2 for D (5 bases). Germline values: CDR1 MNHEY, CDR2 SMNVEV (reference sequence). V was pared by 3 bases and J by 2 bases, with 8 bases between. The CDR3 loop spans 13 amino acids. As DNA, the CDR3 is TGTGCCAGCAGTTTCGGGGTTACCTACGAGCAGTACTTC. It translates to CASSFGVTYEQYF.

The chain employs TRBV4-2 and TRBJ2-1; 7 bases are shared with TRBD2. V shed 0 bases, J shed 7 bases, and the junction held 9 bases outside the gene matches. Germline V gives CDR1 LGHNA, CDR2 YNFKEQ. CDR3 length: 16 residues. CDR3: CASSQDFGGLGNEQFF. DNA for the CDR3: TGTGCCAGCAGCCAAGATTTCGGGGGGTTGGGGAATGAGCAGTTCTTC.

CDR3 nucleotides: TGTGCCAGCAGCTTCTACAGGCTAGCGGGAGGGGAAGAGCAGTACTTC. It codes for CASSFYRLAGGEEQYF. This rearrangement joins TRBV11-2 to TRBJ2-7; 12 nucleotides match TRBD2. The V segment lost 3 bases and the J segment 7 bases; nucleotides outside the gene matches: 10. The CDR3 runs to 16 residues. Germline V CDR1 and CDR2: SGHAT, FQNNGV. Full variable domain (remainder filled in from reference TRBV11-2 and TRBJ2-7): EAGVAQSPRYKIIEKRQSVAFWCNPISGHATLYWYQQILGQGPKLLIQFQNNGVVDDSQLPKDRFSAERLKGVDSTLKIQPAKLEDSAVYLCASSFYRLAGGEEQYFGPGTRLTVT.

The J gene is TRBJ1-2, the V gene TRBV6-1; D perhaps matches TRBD1 (5 bases). Germline CDR1 reads MNHNS; CDR2 reads SASEGT. V was pared by 2 bases and J by 3 bases, with 13 bases between. The CDR3 totals 15 residues. The CDR3 sequence is CASSESLGGDYGYTF. DNA of the CDR3: TGTGCCAGCAGTGAAAGTTTGGGGGGGGACTATGGCTACACCTTC.